These 29 T cell receptor beta chains share one sample of origin, sequenced in a study of technical replicates of blood from a few donors. Sequencing used immunoSEQ multiplex PCR; TCRdb keeps in-frame clones, though not all of them. The sample yields about 100,000 clones, 90% to 95% seen once. The sequencing sample was made of T cells isolated from PBMCs. These receptors were collected from a human donor in good health.

The chain employs TRBV6-1 and TRBJ1-1; no clear D gene. The CDR3 has 12 residues. Germline assignment: CDR1 MNHNS and CDR2 SASEGT. V shed 3 bases and J shed 3 bases, with 5 bases lying between them. As DNA, the CDR3 is TGTGCCAGCAGTGACGGGGACACTGAAGCTTTCTTT. It is translated as CASSDGDTEAFF.

This sequence joins TRBV18 and TRBJ1-2; D possibly corresponds to TRBD1 (5 bases). V was cut by 3 bases and J by 8 bases, with 16 bases left in between. Germline V CDR1 and CDR2: KGHSH, LQKENI. This CDR3 contains 14 residues. The CDR3 coding sequence is TGTGCCAGCTCACCCAGGGTTGGTGAATCCGGCTACACCTTC. It translates to CASSPRVGESGYTF.

The chain couples TRBV29-1 to TRBJ2-7; 9 bases are a match to TRBD1. The ends lost 6 bases at V and 7 bases at J; junction bases unmatched: 16. The length of the CDR3 is 15 residues. Germline assignment: CDR1 SQVTM and CDR2 ANQGSEA. In nucleotides, the CDR3 is TGCAGCGTCGACCGGGGACAGGGCCCACCTTGGGAGCAGTACTTC. It yields the protein CSVDRGQGPPWEQYF.

This rearrangement joins TRBV6-4 to TRBJ2-3; TRBD2 agrees at 11 bases. The V and J ends lost 6 bases and 4 bases, in that order; junction bases with no gene match: 6. Germline V CDR1 and CDR2: MRHNA, SNTAGT. This CDR3 contains 15 residues. The CDR3 is CASRITSGSSDTQYF. In DNA, the CDR3 is TGTGCCAGCAGGATAACTAGCGGGAGTTCAGATACGCAGTATTTT.

The chain couples TRBV6-1 to TRBJ1-2; 7 nucleotides line up with TRBD1. This CDR3 has 14 residues. The germline V gene has CDR1 MNHNS and CDR2 SASEGT. The J segment lost 8 bases and the V segment lost 4 bases, leaving 10 bases of the junction unmatched. The CDR3 region is CASSARQGRTGYTF. CDR3 bases: TGTGCCAGCAGTGCTCGACAGGGAAGAACAGGCTACACCTTC.

The chain uses TRBV5-4 and TRBJ2-7; 7 nucleotides agree with TRBD1. This CDR3 has 16 residues. V shed 2 bases, J shed 1 base, and the junction held 9 bases outside the gene matches. Germline V lookup: CDR1 SGHNT, CDR2 YYREEE (reference sequence). CDR3 sequence: CASSFWGQQKSYEQYF. The CDR3 DNA is TGTGCCAGCAGCTTTTGGGGACAGCAGAAATCCTACGAGCAGTACTTC.

The chain links TRBV19 to TRBJ1-1; the D gene is possibly TRBD1 (6 bases). The CDR3 has 12 amino acids. The V and J ends lost 4 bases and 7 bases respectively, with 10 bases between them. The V gene's germline CDR1 is LNHDA and CDR2 SQIVND (reference sequence). The CDR3 bases are TGTGCCAGTAGTAGACGAGGGGGTGAAGCTTTCTTT. Encoded protein: CASSRRGGEAFF.

The chain joins TRBV5-4 to TRBJ2-5, with D uncertain. Germline assignment: CDR1 SGHNT and CDR2 YYREEE (reference sequence). The CDR3 has 15 residues. Trimming removed 0 bases from V and 3 bases from J, with 12 bases in between. This chain's CDR3 is CASSLDSSPEETQYF. As DNA, the CDR3 is TGTGCCAGCAGCTTGGATAGTTCCCCGGAAGAGACCCAGTACTTC.

The chain uses TRBV6-1 and TRBJ2-4; D is ambiguous. CDR1 MNHNS and CDR2 SASEGT come from the germline V gene. V was clipped by 6 bases and J by 0 bases, with 12 bases between them. The CDR3 runs to 15 residues. The CDR3, as DNA: TGTGCCAGCAGGGAATACCTACTAGCCAAAAACATTCAGTACTTC. Protein sequence: CASREYLLAKNIQYF.

This sequence joins TRBV7-9 and TRBJ2-2; possible D gene TRBD1, 5 bases. V was trimmed by 5 bases and J by 6 bases, leaving 16 bases between them. The CDR3 extends over 15 amino acids. Per germline, CDR1 SEHNR and CDR2 FQNEAQ (reference sequence). The CDR3 spells CASSPDSFSPGELFF. The CDR3 DNA sequence: TGTGCCAGCAGCCCCGACAGTTTCTCCCCCGGGGAGCTGTTTTTT.

For the CDR3, the DNA is TGTGCCAGCAGCTTATACGGCGGGAGAGAAGGGGAGCAGTTCTTC. Protein: CASSLYGGREGEQFF. The chain combines TRBV7-2 with TRBJ2-1; 7 bases agree with TRBD2. This CDR3 is built from 15 residues. The V and J ends lost 2 bases and 10 bases, in that order; junction bases with no gene match: 11. Germline V gene data show CDR1 as SGHTA and CDR2 as FQGNSA.

Regarding this clone: Germline and junction disagree at one end, which may indicate a read error. V and J are TRBV7-7 and TRBJ2-5; 8 bases are a match to TRBD1. Germline values: CDR1 SSHAT, CDR2 FNYEAQ (reference sequence). This CDR3 is built from 14 residues. The CDR3 DNA reads as TGTGCTAGCAGCTTAGGACAGGGCCCAGAGACCCAGTACTTC. It codes for CASSLGQGPETQYF.

V gene TRBV7-8 combines with J gene TRBJ2-7, with 9 nucleotides matching TRBD1. V shed 5 bases and J 2 bases; nucleotides not matched to a gene: 7. CDR1 and CDR2 from the germline V gene are SGHVS and FQNEAQ. The CDR3 runs to 15 residues. In DNA form, the CDR3 reads TGTGCCAGCAGCCTAGGGACAGGGCAGACCTACGAGCAGTACTTC. It is translated as CASSLGTGQTYEQYF.

This clone turned up a few times. The chain uses TRBV28 and TRBJ2-5, with a tentative D call TRBD2 (5 bases). The ends were cut back, 4 bases at V and 7 bases at J, with 25 bases in the middle. Germline-derived CDR1 and CDR2 are MDHEN and SYDVKM. The CDR3 runs 17 residues. The CDR3 is CASSSAVSTREKVTQYF. The DNA for the CDR3 is TGTGCCAGCAGTTCCGCGGTCTCCACGAGGGAAAAGGTGACCCAGTACTTC.

This sequence joins TRBV28 and TRBJ2-1; 10 nucleotides line up with TRBD1. Germline lookup yields CDR1 MDHEN and CDR2 SYDVKM. V shed 1 base and J 2 bases; nucleotides not matched to a gene: 2. This CDR3 has 16 amino acids. The CDR3 DNA is TGTGCCAGCAGTTTATCGGGACAGGGGACCTACAATGAGCAGTTCTTC. Amino acids: CASSLSGQGTYNEQFF. The full variable domain, with the rest looked up from reference TRBV28 and TRBJ2-1, is DVKVTQSSRYLVKRTGEKVFLECVQDMDHENMFWYRQDPGLGLRLIYFSYDVKMKEKGDIPEGYSVSREKKERFSLILESASTNQTSMYLCASSLSGQGTYNEQFFGPGTRLTVL.

The rearrangement joins TRBV9 to TRBJ2-7; 9 nucleotides align to TRBD1. After removal of 0 bases from V and 6 bases from J, the junction contained 7 bases not matched to a gene. Germline CDR1 SGDLS, CDR2 YYNGEE. This CDR3 is built from 15 residues. CDR3 loop: CASSVVGQGYGEQYF. The CDR3 bases are TGTGCCAGCAGCGTAGTAGGACAGGGGTACGGCGAGCAGTACTTC.

The V gene is TRBV15, the J gene TRBJ2-1; 9 nucleotides align to TRBD1. The V segment lost 5 bases and the J segment 6 bases; nucleotides outside the gene matches: 11. The CDR3 is 16 amino acids. Per the germline V gene, CDR1 is LNHNV and CDR2 is YYDKDF (reference sequence). DNA for the CDR3: TGTGCCACCAGCCTTAAACCCGGGACAGGGTTCAATGAGCAGTTCTTC. Protein product: CATSLKPGTGFNEQFF.

The genes are TRBV10-3 and TRBJ1-1, with D perhaps matching TRBD1 (5 bases). The CDR3 extends over 13 amino acids. Germline assignment: CDR1 ENHRY and CDR2 SYGVKD. Trimming pared 4 bases from V and 0 bases from J, leaving 6 bases between. CDR3 residues: CAISGTLNTEAFF. The CDR3 region has the DNA TGTGCCATCAGTGGGACACTGAACACTGAAGCTTTCTTT.

This rearrangement joins TRBV7-2 to TRBJ1-2; perhaps TRBD1 as D (5 bases). Germline CDR1 SGHTA, CDR2 FQGNSA. CDR3 length: 14 amino acids. Trimming removed 6 bases from V and 0 bases from J, with 11 bases in between. CDR3 DNA sequence: TGTGCCAGCAGTTGGACAAGCACTAACTATGGCTACACCTTC. Protein: CASSWTSTNYGYTF.

The chain joins TRBV11-2 to TRBJ2-7; 8 positions agree with TRBD1. V trimming: 1 base; J trimming: 2 bases; junction bases outside the gene matches: 7. The germline V gene has CDR1 SGHAT and CDR2 FQNNGV. The CDR3 runs 16 residues. In nucleotides, the CDR3 is TGTGCCAGCAGCTTAGCGGGGACAGGTTGGACCTACGAGCAGTACTTC. It yields the protein CASSLAGTGWTYEQYF. Based on the CDR3 plus reference TRBV11-2 and TRBJ2-7, the full variable domain is EAGVAQSPRYKIIEKRQSVAFWCNPISGHATLYWYQQILGQGPKLLIQFQNNGVVDDSQLPKDRFSAERLKGVDSTLKIQPAKLEDSAVYLCASSLAGTGWTYEQYFGPGTRLTVT.

CDR3 sequence (DNA): TGTGCCAGCAGCTCGGGACAACAATACGAGCAGTACTTC. Its protein is CASSSGQQYEQYF. The V gene is TRBV11-2, the J gene TRBJ2-7; TRBD1 is a possible D gene (6 bases). This CDR3 region has 13 residues. Trimming took off 4 bases at V and 4 bases at J, with 11 bases between the two ends. Germline CDR1 reads SGHAT; CDR2 reads FQNNGV.

The chain is built from TRBV28 and TRBJ2-7; 10 nucleotides line up with TRBD1. The CDR3 is made up of 14 amino acids. Germline assignment: CDR1 MDHEN and CDR2 SYDVKM. Losses at the gene ends were 5 bases for V and 9 bases for J; bases not matched to a gene: 10. The CDR3: CASSVPGQGKAQYF. CDR3 in DNA: TGTGCCAGCAGTGTCCCGGGACAGGGGAAGGCGCAGTACTTC.

The V gene is TRBV4-2, the J gene TRBJ2-3; perhaps TRBD2 as D (5 bases). Per the germline V gene, CDR1 is LGHNA and CDR2 is YNFKEQ. The CDR3 covers 16 residues. V shed 1 base and J shed 0 bases, with 11 bases lying between them. The CDR3 nucleotides read TGTGCCAGCAGCCAAGGTTGGCGGACTAGCACAGATACGCAGTATTTT. Amino acids: CASSQGWRTSTDTQYF.

This clone was detected once. V and J are TRBV4-1 and TRBJ1-4; no clear D gene. Trimming cost V 1 base and J 8 bases, with 8 bases left between them. The germline CDR1 and CDR2 sequences are MGHRA and YSYEKL. This CDR3 is built from 13 residues. The CDR3 reads CASSQVEGEKLFF. The DNA of the CDR3 is TGCGCCAGCAGCCAAGTGGAGGGAGAAAAACTGTTTTTT.

The chain is built from TRBV6-1 and TRBJ2-7; D is ambiguous. The V gene's germline CDR1 is MNHNS and CDR2 SASEGT. The CDR3 length is 16 residues. V was pared by 2 bases and J by 3 bases, with 17 bases between. The CDR3 reads CASSERSGTIYYEQYF. The CDR3 region has the DNA TGTGCCAGCAGTGAACGTAGTGGCACTATTTACTACGAGCAGTACTTC.

The chain has TRBV28 and TRBJ1-1; tentatively, D is TRBD1 (6 bases). V lost 7 bases and J 2 bases, leaving 29 bases between the germline ends. This CDR3 is 19 amino acids long. CDR1 and CDR2 (germline): MDHEN, SYDVKM. The CDR3 here is CASTYRLVGGRWINTEAFF. CDR3 DNA: TGTGCCAGCACCTATCGACTAGTGGGGGGGCGATGGATTAACACTGAAGCTTTCTTT.

The chain is built from TRBV15 and TRBJ2-7; the match to TRBD2 covers 10 bases. The CDR3 is 15 amino acids. V lost 4 bases and J lost 7; bases outside the gene matches: 10. Germline loops: CDR1 LNHNV, CDR2 YYDKDF (reference sequence). CDR3: CATSTAGLAPREQYF. DNA of the CDR3: TGTGCCACCAGCACCGCGGGACTAGCGCCCCGAGAGCAGTACTTC.

J is TRBJ2-1 and V is TRBV27; the match to TRBD2 covers 10 bases. The CDR3 totals 16 residues. Germline CDR1 reads MNHEY; CDR2 reads SMNVEV (reference sequence). The V segment lost 6 bases and the J segment 10 bases; nucleotides outside the gene matches: 15. The CDR3 sequence is CASSLTSGTLKGEQFF. The DNA for the CDR3 is TGTGCCAGCAGCCTAACTAGCGGGACCCTTAAGGGGGAGCAGTTCTTC.

The chain joins TRBV5-5 to TRBJ1-1; 9 bases map to TRBD1. This CDR3 has 13 residues. CDR1 and CDR2 (germline): SGHKS, YYEKEE (reference sequence). V dropped 4 bases and J dropped 4; count of bases not matched to a gene: 2. DNA of the CDR3: TGTGCCAGCAGCATGGGACAGGGCACTGAAGCTTTCTTT. This encodes CASSMGQGTEAFF.